Following are 15 T cell receptor beta chains from one sample sequenced in a study of technical replicates of blood from several donors. Clones were sequenced by immunoSEQ multiplex PCR, and TCRdb holds only the in-frame ones, with some missing. The data contain tens of thousands of clones, 92% of them singletons. Material for sequencing was T cells isolated from PBMCs. These receptor sequences come from a human donor in good health.

This rearrangement joins TRBV7-8 to TRBJ1-3; D gene ambiguous. CDR1 is SGHVS and CDR2 is FQNEAQ in the germline V gene. V dropped 5 bases and J dropped 0 bases, with 8 bases sitting between them. This CDR3 is built from 14 residues. CDR3 sequence: CASSTTSSGNTIYF. In nucleotides, the CDR3 is TGTGCCAGCAGCACAACCAGCTCTGGAAACACCATATATTTT.

The J gene is TRBJ2-5, the V gene TRBV4-1; no firm D call. Germline V CDR1 and CDR2: MGHRA, YSYEKL. The CDR3 spans 13 residues. V was clipped by 2 bases and J by 3 bases, with 7 bases between them. In nucleotides, the CDR3 is TGCGCCAGCAGCCAACCCCCTGAAGAGACCCAGTACTTC. This gives the protein CASSQPPEETQYF.

The rearrangement uses TRBV15 and TRBJ2-7; a possible D gene is TRBD2 (6 bases). The germline V and J ends were trimmed by 0 bases and 2 bases, with 14 bases remaining between them. CDR3 length equals 16 residues. Germline V gives CDR1 LNHNV, CDR2 YYDKDF (reference sequence). The chain's CDR3 is CATSRDHASDPYEQYF. The CDR3 coding sequence is TGTGCCACCAGCAGAGATCATGCTAGCGACCCCTACGAGCAGTACTTC.

V usage is TRBV2 and J usage is TRBJ2-5, with D possibly matching TRBD1 (7 bases). Germline loops: CDR1 SNHLY, CDR2 FYNNEI. Between the trimmed V and J ends, which lost 0 bases and 7 bases, there was a span of 18 bases. This CDR3 spans 16 amino acids. CDR3: CASSEAWGYRGGTQYF. As DNA, the CDR3 is TGTGCCAGCAGTGAAGCGTGGGGGTACAGGGGAGGGACCCAGTACTTC.

The genes are TRBV7-9 and TRBJ1-5; TRBD1 agrees at 7 bases. CDR3 length: 15 amino acids. The V and J ends lost 5 bases and 6 bases, in that order; junction bases with no gene match: 10. Per germline, CDR1 SEHNR and CDR2 FQNEAQ (reference sequence). CDR3 sequence reads: CASSPRGGGSQPQHF. For the CDR3, the DNA is TGTGCCAGCAGCCCGAGAGGGGGCGGAAGTCAGCCCCAGCATTTT.

The chain has TRBV27 and TRBJ2-7; 7 nucleotides line up with TRBD2. The germline V gene encodes CDR1 MNHEY and CDR2 SMNVEV (reference sequence). The CDR3 contains 14 residues. V was clipped by 6 bases and J by 3 bases; unmatched bases: 8. Here the CDR3 DNA reads TGTGCCAGCAGCCTGCGGACTAGAAACTACGAGCAGTACTTC. This codes for CASSLRTRNYEQYF.

The rearrangement uses TRBV4-2 and TRBJ2-7, with TRBD2 identical over 7 bases. With 1 base clipped from V and 5 bases from J, the junction kept 11 bases outside the gene matches. The CDR3 totals 16 residues. Germline assignment: CDR1 LGHNA and CDR2 YNFKEQ. DNA of the CDR3: TGTGCCAGCAGCCAAGGTTCAGCGGGATTGTTGAACGAGCAGTACTTC. This translates into CASSQGSAGLLNEQYF.

The V call is TRBV7-3, the J call TRBJ1-1; D may be TRBD1 (5 bases). V gave up 1 base and J gave up 10 bases, with 13 bases separating them. CDR1 and CDR2 (germline): SGHTA, FQGTGA. The CDR3 contains 13 residues. The CDR3 is CASSLKGGRGAFF. The CDR3 DNA sequence: TGTGCCAGCAGCTTAAAGGGCGGGAGGGGAGCTTTCTTT.

The CDR3 protein is CASSNKGLAINEQFF. CDR3 nucleotides: TGTGCCAGCAGTAATAAGGGACTAGCGATCAATGAGCAGTTCTTC. This chain joins TRBV2 and TRBJ2-1, with 10 positions matching TRBD2. Losses at the gene ends were 5 bases for V and 6 bases for J; bases not matched to a gene: 7. This CDR3 contains 15 residues. From germline, CDR1 is SNHLY and CDR2 FYNNEI.

The chain employs TRBV5-1 and TRBJ2-1; 14 nucleotides line up with TRBD2. The ends lost 4 bases at V and 2 bases at J; junction bases unmatched: 8. Per the germline V gene, CDR1 is SGHRS and CDR2 is YFSETQ. CDR3 length: 18 amino acids. CDR3 region: CASSTGLAGAPPYNEQFF. The CDR3 DNA sequence: TGCGCCAGCAGCACGGGACTAGCGGGAGCGCCGCCCTACAATGAGCAGTTCTTC.

The CDR3 protein is CASSLSGQEISPLHF. The CDR3 DNA reads TGTGCCAGCAGTTTATCGGGACAGGAGATTTCACCCCTCCACTTT. The chain is built from TRBV27 and TRBJ1-6, with TRBD1 matching 8 bases. Germline V gives CDR1 MNHEY, CDR2 SMNVEV (reference sequence). The CDR3 runs 15 residues. Trimming removed 0 bases from V and 9 bases from J; junction bases left unmatched: 4.

The chain combines TRBV20-1 with TRBJ2-7; D is possibly TRBD2 (5 bases). CDR3 length: 11 amino acids. Germline-derived CDR1 and CDR2 are DFQATT and SNEGSKA (reference sequence). Trimming pared 6 bases from V and 0 bases from J, leaving 6 bases between. The CDR3 loop reads CSAGSSYEQYF. CDR3 DNA sequence: TGCAGTGCGGGGAGCTCCTACGAGCAGTACTTC.

The J gene is TRBJ2-7, the V gene TRBV2, with a weak D call TRBD2 (5 bases). From germline, CDR1 is SNHLY and CDR2 FYNNEI. The germline V and J ends were trimmed by 7 bases and 3 bases, with 13 bases remaining between them. This CDR3 is built from 13 residues. In DNA form, the CDR3 reads TGTGCCAGCATTTATCTAGAGGGCTACGAGCAGTACTTC. Amino acid sequence: CASIYLEGYEQYF. The complete variable domain, with remaining parts taken from reference TRBV2 and TRBJ2-7, reads EPEVTQTPSHQVTQMGQEVILRCVPISNHLYFYWYRQILGQKVEFLVSFYNNEISEKSEIFDDQFSVERPDGSNFTLKIRSTKLEDSAMYFCASIYLEGYEQYFGPGTRLTVT.

The chain employs TRBV10-2 and TRBJ2-2, with no clear D. The germline gives CDR1 WSHSY, CDR2 SAAADI. The germline V and J ends were trimmed by 3 bases and 4 bases, with 6 bases remaining between them. The CDR3 totals 13 residues. The CDR3 is CASSDSFTGELFF. Here the CDR3 DNA reads TGCGCCAGCAGTGACTCTTTCACCGGGGAGCTGTTTTTT.

CDR3 loop: CASSLPTSGNTGELFF. In DNA form, the CDR3 reads TGTGCCAGCAGTTTACCGACTAGCGGGAACACCGGGGAGCTGTTTTTT. V is TRBV11-2 and J is TRBJ2-2; 9 bases are a match to TRBD2. Looked up from germline, CDR1 is SGHAT and CDR2 is FQNNGV. Germline trimming cut 6 bases from V and 1 base from J; bases unmatched to any gene: 6. This CDR3 is 16 amino acids long.